These 28 T cell receptor beta chains were all obtained from the same sample, sequenced in a study of cytomegalovirus exposure and HLA in healthy donors. Primers included in the PCR were 60 Vbeta and 13 Jbeta primers. The table came from immunoSEQ multiplex PCR; TCRdb's copy has only in-frame clones and leaves some out. The sample carries approximately 170,000 clones, 70% to 90% recorded once. Sequencing was done on a sample of PBMCs. The receptors were sampled from a male donor in good health and CMV-seronegative.

Only a few counts were recorded for this clone. The chain recombines TRBV4-1 with TRBJ1-3; no clear D. The length of the CDR3 is 14 residues. Germline V gene lookup returns CDR1 MGHRA and CDR2 YSYEKL. V gave up 3 bases and J gave up 3 bases, with 9 bases separating them. CDR3 nucleotide sequence: TGCGCCAGCAGCCACCCCATGCGTGGAAACACCATATATTTT. Its protein is CASSHPMRGNTIYF.

V usage is TRBV28 and J usage is TRBJ2-1; 9 nucleotides align to TRBD1. This CDR3 has 15 amino acids. Germline V gene lookup returns CDR1 MDHEN and CDR2 SYDVKM. J was trimmed by 4 bases and V by 6 bases; bases with no gene match: 7. The CDR3 DNA reads as TGTGCCAGCAGCCTTCAGGGGACAGGGTACAATGAGCAGTTCTTC. It specifies CASSLQGTGYNEQFF.

This clone was detected once. The chain is built from TRBV28 and TRBJ1-6; D is uncertain. Germline CDR1 reads MDHEN; CDR2 reads SYDVKM. V lost 7 bases, J lost 9 bases, and 19 bases lay in between. The CDR3 is made up of 15 amino acids. CDR3 residues: CASISPGSVGSPLHF. The DNA for the CDR3 is TGTGCCAGCATCTCCCCCGGGTCAGTGGGTTCACCCCTCCACTTT.

The V gene is TRBV6-5, the J gene TRBJ2-3; D possibly corresponds to TRBD1 (6 bases). With 5 bases removed from V and 12 bases from J, the gap between germline ends came to 24 bases. The germline CDR1 and CDR2 sequences are MNHEY and SVGAGI. This CDR3 contains 15 residues. CDR3 DNA sequence: TGTGCCAGCAGTAAAAAACAAAATCCCGGGACAACCCAGTATTTT. Translation: CASSKKQNPGTTQYF.

The chain employs TRBV21-1 and TRBJ2-7; the table's D call TRBD1 went unverified against the DNA. TRBV21-1 is a pseudogene locus. The CDR3 covers 14 residues. The DNA of the CDR3 is TGTGCCAGCATCTTGACAGCACCTTACTACGAGCAGTACTTC. It encodes CASILTAPYYEQYF.

This clone was observed a single time. The chain is built from TRBV11-3 and TRBJ1-1; no reliable D call. V lost 5 bases, J lost 1 base, and 8 bases lay in between. The CDR3 spans 13 residues. Germline-derived CDR1 and CDR2 are SGHNT and YENEEA. This CDR3 is CASSLAGNTEAFF. CDR3 bases: TGTGCCAGCAGCCTAGCGGGGAACACTGAAGCTTTCTTT.

The CDR3 sequence: CASSPTGRNEKLFF. The CDR3 nucleotides read TGTGCCAGCAGCCCGACAGGACGAAATGAAAAACTGTTTTTT. The genes are TRBV7-6 and TRBJ1-4; possibly TRBD1 for D (6 bases). Looked up from germline, CDR1 is SGHVS and CDR2 is FNYEAQ. CDR3 length: 14 residues. V was shortened by 5 bases and J by 5 bases, with 12 bases between the two germline ends.

The V gene is TRBV5-1, the J gene TRBJ1-2; 10 bases align to TRBD1. The J segment lost 4 bases and the V segment lost 4 bases, leaving 7 bases of the junction unmatched. This CDR3 region has 15 residues. Germline CDR1 SGHRS, CDR2 YFSETQ. The CDR3 spells CASSTGQGVGYGYTF. CDR3 sequence (DNA): TGCGCCAGCAGCACCGGACAGGGGGTAGGCTATGGCTACACCTTC. Full variable domain (remainder filled in from reference TRBV5-1 and TRBJ1-2): KAGVTQTPRYLIKTRGQQVTLSCSPISGHRSVSWYQQTPGQGLQFLFEYFSETQRNKGNFPGRFSGRQFSNSRSEMNVSTLELGDSALYLCASSTGQGVGYGYTFGSGTRLTVV.

This clone was seen a few times. CDR3: CASRGGYGGELFF. CDR3 DNA sequence: TGTGCCAGCAGAGGGGGTTACGGCGGGGAGCTGTTTTTT. The V call is TRBV28, the J call TRBJ2-2; D is possibly TRBD1 (6 bases). Germline CDR1 and CDR2: MDHEN and SYDVKM. Trimming cost V 6 bases and J 7 bases, with 12 bases left between them. The CDR3 length is 13 residues.

The genes are TRBV5-4 and TRBJ2-5; 7 bases map to TRBD1. Near its end, the DNA agrees better with TRBJ2-7, so the J call may be wrong. Looked up from germline, CDR1 is SGHNT and CDR2 is YYREEE (reference sequence). The CDR3 length is 12 residues. The CDR3, as DNA: TGTGCCAGCAGCTCGACAGGGCTCGAGCAGTACTTC. This encodes CASSSTGLEQYF.

This clone was picked up a small number of times. J is TRBJ2-7 and V is TRBV6-5, with D perhaps matching TRBD2 (5 bases). Trimming took 3 bases from V and 0 from J, leaving 6 bases between them. Germline V gives CDR1 MNHEY, CDR2 SVGAGI. The length of the CDR3 is 13 residues. The CDR3 region is CASSYRGSYEQYF. The CDR3 coding sequence is TGTGCCAGCAGTTATCGGGGCTCCTACGAGCAGTACTTC.

As concerns this clone: Its ends do not fully match the called genes, so a read error is possible. The chain employs TRBV7-9 and TRBJ2-3, with a tentative D call TRBD2 (7 bases). The germline CDR1 and CDR2 sequences are SEHNR and FQNEAQ (reference sequence). The CDR3 has 17 amino acids. The CDR3 sequence: CSSSFRVGGPSTDTQYF. CDR3 DNA: TGTTCCAGCAGCTTTAGGGTCGGGGGGCCTAGCACAGATACGCAGTATTTT. The full variable domain, in which reference TRBV7-9 and TRBJ2-3 provide the parts outside the CDR3, is DTGVSQNPRHKITKRGQNVTFRCDPISEHNRLYWYRQTLGQGPEFLTYFQNEAQLEKSRLLSDRFSAERPKGSFSTLEIQRTEQGDSAMYLCSSSFRVGGPSTDTQYFGPGTRLTVL.

This chain links TRBV7-6 with TRBJ1-2, with TRBD1 matching 8 bases. The CDR3 length is 14 residues. CDR1 is SGHVS and CDR2 is FNYEAQ in the germline V gene. The V and J ends lost 5 bases and 6 bases, in that order; junction bases with no gene match: 8. As DNA, the CDR3 is TGTGCCAGCAGCCAACCGGGACAGGCGGATGGCTACACCTTC. It yields the protein CASSQPGQADGYTF.

V gene TRBV28 combines with J gene TRBJ2-5; D call uncertain. The tail of the sequence fits TRBJ2-7 better, so the J call may be wrong. There are 12 residues in the CDR3. Germline V gives CDR1 MDHEN, CDR2 SYDVKM. CDR3 DNA sequence: TGTGCCAGCAGGACCCTAGCCTACGAGCAGTACTTC. Its translation: CASRTLAYEQYF.

J is TRBJ1-1 and V is TRBV10-3, with TRBD1 matching over 7 bases. The length of the CDR3 is 13 residues. Trimming cost V 0 bases and J 5 bases; bases outside gene matches: 0. Germline CDR1 ENHRY, CDR2 SYGVKD. The CDR3 sequence: CAISESDRTEAFF. The CDR3 bases are TGTGCCATCAGTGAGTCGGACAGGACTGAAGCTTTCTTT.

V usage is TRBV14 and J usage is TRBJ2-2; 10 nucleotides align to TRBD2. Germline V gives CDR1 SGHDN, CDR2 FVKESK. The V gene end was trimmed by 0 bases and the J gene end by 1 base; junction bases not matched to a gene: 2. The CDR3 has 17 amino acids. The CDR3 spells CASSQELAGMNTGELFF. For the CDR3, the DNA is TGTGCCAGCAGCCAAGAACTAGCGGGAATGAACACCGGGGAGCTGTTTTTT.

Worth noting for this clone: The same CDR3 is also encoded by other DNA sequences in this sample. This chain uses TRBV28 with TRBJ1-3, with D possibly TRBD1 on 6 matching bases. The CDR3 runs to 14 residues. The ends were cut back, 5 bases at V and 2 bases at J, with 10 bases in the middle. Germline lookup yields CDR1 MDHEN and CDR2 SYDVKM. CDR3 DNA sequence: TGTGCCAGCAGTAGCAGGGGCGCTGGAAACACCATATATTTT. Amino acids: CASSSRGAGNTIYF.

The chain carries TRBV4-3 and TRBJ1-3; D remains unclear. Trimming cost V 0 bases and J 0 bases, with 9 bases left between them. The CDR3 runs to 16 residues. Per germline, CDR1 LGHNA and CDR2 YSLEER. The CDR3 coding sequence is TGCGCCAGCAGCCAAGATCACAGAAACTCTGGAAACACCATATATTTT. Protein sequence: CASSQDHRNSGNTIYF.

The chain carries TRBV28 and TRBJ1-1; 7 positions agree with TRBD1. The germline V gene encodes CDR1 MDHEN and CDR2 SYDVKM. Trimming cost V 2 bases and J 6 bases; bases outside gene matches: 6. CDR3 length: 14 residues. In nucleotides, the CDR3 is TGTGCCAGCAGTTTACAGACAGGGCTCCCTGAAGCTTTCTTT. Translated: CASSLQTGLPEAFF.

The CDR3 DNA reads TGCGCCAGCAGCCCCTGGCTAGCGGGTCGGAATGAGCAGTTCTTC. Its translation is CASSPWLAGRNEQFF. This chain uses TRBV5-1 with TRBJ2-1; 8 bases are a match to TRBD2. Per the germline V gene, CDR1 is SGHRS and CDR2 is YFSETQ. The CDR3 runs to 15 residues. V was clipped by 4 bases and J by 7 bases; unmatched bases: 10.

The V and J genes are TRBV7-9 and TRBJ2-5, with D unclear. In germline, CDR1 is SEHNR, CDR2 FQNEAQ (reference sequence). V lost 2 bases, J lost 3 bases, and 4 bases lay in between. This CDR3 spans 12 amino acids. This CDR3 reads CASSLTEETQYF. CDR3 nucleotide sequence: TGTGCCAGCAGCTTAACGGAAGAGACCCAGTACTTC.

The DNA for the CDR3 is TGTGCCAGTAGCTATTCAGGGAACAATCAGCCCCAGCATTTT. Amino acids: CASSYSGNNQPQHF. The chain uses TRBV19 and TRBJ1-5; weak D call: TRBD1 (5 bases). The CDR3 contains 14 residues. V gave up 6 bases and J gave up 3 bases, with 12 bases separating them. Germline V gene data show CDR1 as LNHDA and CDR2 as SQIVND (reference sequence).

The sample holds a few counts of this clone. Other nucleotide sequences in the sample specify the same CDR3. The CDR3, as DNA: TGTGCCAGCAGCTTAGCGGCTAGCTCCTACAATGAGCAGTTCTTC. Its protein is CASSLAASSYNEQFF. The chain joins TRBV7-9 to TRBJ2-1; D not resolved. The germline V gene encodes CDR1 SEHNR and CDR2 FQNEAQ (reference sequence). The CDR3 has 15 residues. Trimming took 0 bases from V and 0 from J, leaving 6 bases between them.

CDR3 sequence: CASSSSGHLINYGYTF. For the CDR3, the DNA is TGTGCCAGCAGTTCCTCCGGACATCTCATCAACTATGGCTACACCTTC. The rearrangement joins TRBV27 to TRBJ1-2; weak D call: TRBD1 (5 bases). CDR3 length: 16 amino acids. CDR1 and CDR2 (germline): MNHEY, SMNVEV (reference sequence). The V gene lost 4 bases and the J gene lost 2 bases, with 17 bases spanning the gap.

This chain joins TRBV27 and TRBJ2-3; TRBD2 matches at 9 bases. The CDR3 has 16 residues. V was clipped by 5 bases and J by 4 bases; unmatched bases: 10. Germline assignment: CDR1 MNHEY and CDR2 SMNVEV (reference sequence). DNA of the CDR3: TGTGCCAGCAGTCCGCCGGGACTAGCATTCGCAGATACGCAGTATTTT. This codes for CASSPPGLAFADTQYF.

This chain links TRBV27 with TRBJ2-7; possibly TRBD1 for D (5 bases). Germline V gives CDR1 MNHEY, CDR2 SMNVEV (reference sequence). The CDR3 is 14 residues long. V was shortened by 2 bases and J by 0 bases, with 8 bases between the two germline ends. CDR3 sequence: CASSLAGASYEQYF. DNA for the CDR3: TGTGCCAGCAGTTTAGCTGGGGCCTCCTACGAGCAGTACTTC.

The chain joins TRBV10-1 to TRBJ2-2; D may be TRBD2 (6 bases). Germline V gene sequence: CDR1 WNHNN, CDR2 SYGVQD (reference sequence). V dropped 8 bases and J dropped 4 bases, with 23 bases sitting between them. The CDR3 length is 17 residues. The CDR3 DNA reads as TGCGCCAGCTCGAACTCCGGGACTCCTTGGGGCACCGGGGAGCTGTTTTTT. This codes for CASSNSGTPWGTGELFF.

The chain uses TRBV27 and TRBJ2-2, with 14 positions matching TRBD2. V shed 4 bases, J shed 4 bases, and the junction held 14 bases outside the gene matches. Germline V CDR1 and CDR2: MNHEY, SMNVEV (reference sequence). The CDR3 extends over 20 amino acids. CDR3 sequence: CASSWGKGTSGRGGTGELFF. The CDR3 DNA sequence: TGTGCCAGCAGTTGGGGTAAAGGGACTAGCGGGAGAGGGGGCACCGGGGAGCTGTTTTTT.